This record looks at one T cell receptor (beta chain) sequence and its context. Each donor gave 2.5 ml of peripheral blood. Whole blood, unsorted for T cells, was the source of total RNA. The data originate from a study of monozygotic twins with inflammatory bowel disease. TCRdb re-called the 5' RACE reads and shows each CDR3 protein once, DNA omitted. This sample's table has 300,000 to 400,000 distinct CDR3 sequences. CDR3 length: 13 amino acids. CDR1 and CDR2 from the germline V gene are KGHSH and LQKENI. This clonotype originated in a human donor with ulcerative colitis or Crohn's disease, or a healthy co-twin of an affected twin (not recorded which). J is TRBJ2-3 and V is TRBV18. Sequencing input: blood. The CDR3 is CASSPPIADTQYF.